Presented here are 23 T cell receptor beta chains from one specimen sequenced in a study of CD8 T cells in Susac syndrome. A quantity of roughly 0.5 to 1 ug RNA underwent reverse transcription using random hexamers. TCRdb recomputed calls from the immunoSEQ multiplex PCR reads with MiXCR, one row per CDR3 protein. The sample lists some 210,000 distinct CDR3 sequences, approximately 94% occurring once. Sequencing was done on a sample of CD4+ T cells from PBMCs. Source of these receptors: a human donor with Susac syndrome.

This clonotype was seen a single time. This rearrangement joins TRBV28 to TRBJ2-2, with 7 bases that match TRBD2. CDR1 and CDR2 from the germline V gene are MDHEN and SYDVKM. The trim removed 5 bases at V and 1 base at J, leaving 4 bases unmatched. The length of the CDR3 is 15 residues. CDR3 bases: TGTGCCAGCAGTCCGGGGGGAGTGAACACCGGGGAGCTGTTTTTT. Protein sequence: CASSPGGVNTGELFF. The full variable domain, with the rest looked up from reference TRBV28 and TRBJ2-2, is DVKVTQSSRYLVKRTGEKVFLECVQDMDHENMFWYRQDPGLGLRLIYFSYDVKMKEKGDIPEGYSVSREKKERFSLILESASTNQTSMYLCASSPGGVNTGELFFGEGSRLTVL.

In DNA, the CDR3 is TGTGCCTGGAGTGCGCGGTTTGGCTATGGCTACACCTTC. It translates to CAWSARFGYGYTF. This chain joins TRBV30 and TRBJ1-2; D unclear. Looked up from germline, CDR1 is GTSNPN and CDR2 is SVGIG (reference sequence). Trimming took off 1 base at V and 4 bases at J, with 10 bases between the two ends. This CDR3 spans 13 amino acids.

This sequence joins TRBV30 and TRBJ1-3; D call uncertain. The CDR3 runs 14 residues. The V gene lost 0 bases and the J gene lost 1 base, with 7 bases spanning the gap. The germline V gene encodes CDR1 GTSNPN and CDR2 SVGIG (reference sequence). CDR3 loop: CAWSVRGSGNTIYF. The DNA of the CDR3 is TGTGCCTGGAGTGTACGAGGTTCTGGAAACACCATATATTTT.

V gene TRBV20-1 combines with J gene TRBJ1-2; TRBD1 agrees at 8 bases. Germline CDR1 DFQATT, CDR2 SNEGSKA (reference sequence). J gave up 8 bases and V 5 bases, and 7 bases lay outside the gene matches. The CDR3 covers 12 residues. The CDR3 nucleotides read TGCAGTGCTGGGGAGGACAGGGTGGGCTACACCTTC. Amino acid sequence: CSAGEDRVGYTF.

This chain uses TRBV5-6 with TRBJ2-1; 9 bases fit TRBD2. V lost 1 base, J lost 1 base, and 9 bases stayed unmatched. Germline CDR1 SGHDT, CDR2 YYEEEE. The CDR3 has 18 residues. The CDR3 here is CASSLFSGGLSSYNEQFF. CDR3 nucleotides: TGTGCCAGCAGCTTGTTCAGCGGGGGGTTATCGTCCTACAATGAGCAGTTCTTC. The full variable domain, its missing parts supplied by reference TRBV5-6 and TRBJ2-1, is DAGVTQSPTHLIKTRGQQVTLRCSPKSGHDTVSWYQQALGQGPQFIFQYYEEEERQRGNFPDRFSGHQFPNYSSELNVNALLLGDSALYLCASSLFSGGLSSYNEQFFGPGTRLTVL.

The V call is TRBV13, the J call TRBJ1-1; D gene unclear. Germline CDR1 is PRHDT and CDR2 is FYEKMQ (reference sequence). The CDR3 length is 13 residues. V lost 5 bases and J 10 bases, leaving 17 bases between the germline ends. Here the CDR3 reads CASSPTAHSVAFF. The CDR3 DNA is TGTGCCAGCAGCCCTACCGCACATTCGGTAGCTTTCTTT. The full variable domain, completed using reference TRBV13 and TRBJ1-1, is AAGVIQSPRHLIKEKRETATLKCYPIPRHDTVYWYQQGPGQDPQFLISFYEKMQSDKGSIPDRFSAQQFSDYHSELNMSSLELGDSALYFCASSPTAHSVAFFGQGTRLTVV.

A single count supports this clonotype. The chain carries TRBV18 and TRBJ1-3; no firm D call. The CDR3 contains 14 residues. Germline V gives CDR1 KGHSH, CDR2 LQKENI. V lost 5 bases and J lost 0, with 8 bases in between. The CDR3 region is CASSDGSSGNTIYF. For the CDR3, the DNA is TGTGCCAGCTCAGACGGAAGCTCTGGAAACACCATATATTTT.

V usage is TRBV20-1 and J usage is TRBJ2-1, with D perhaps being TRBD1 or TRBD2 (5 bases each). The CDR3 has 14 residues. Germline CDR1 DFQATT, CDR2 SNEGSKA (reference sequence). The V gene lost 6 bases and the J gene lost 7 bases, with 19 bases spanning the gap. In DNA form, the CDR3 reads TGCAGTGCGTCCGGGACCCTGGCGGAGAATGAGCAGTTCTTC. This sequence encodes CSASGTLAENEQFF.

This chain joins TRBV20-1 and TRBJ1-2; D not resolved. Germline V gene sequence: CDR1 DFQATT, CDR2 SNEGSKA (reference sequence). The CDR3 length is 14 residues. Trimming left V 1 base short and J 5 bases short, with 14 bases between. CDR3 residues: CSARVSTEVYGYTF. The DNA for the CDR3 is TGCAGTGCTAGAGTCTCCACAGAAGTGTATGGCTACACCTTC.

The chain has TRBV7-2 and TRBJ2-2; 8 nucleotides line up with TRBD1. The CDR3 length is 15 residues. J gave up 2 bases and V 7 bases, and 6 bases lay outside the gene matches. CDR1 is SGHTA and CDR2 is FQGNSA in the germline V gene. CDR3 bases: TGTGCCAGCACCCCGGGACAGGTTAACACCGGGGAGCTGTTTTTT. This codes for CASTPGQVNTGELFF.

The chain has TRBV9 and TRBJ1-2; D gene unclear. The germline CDR1 and CDR2 sequences are SGDLS and YYNGEE. The CDR3 runs to 12 residues. Trimming took off 1 base at V and 4 bases at J, with 5 bases between the two ends. CDR3 DNA sequence: TGTGCCAGCAGCGTAATCGGCTATGGCTACACCTTC. Translation gives CASSVIGYGYTF.

The chain combines TRBV20-1 with TRBJ2-1; unclear D gene. The germline V and J ends were trimmed by 0 bases and 7 bases, with 10 bases remaining between them. The CDR3 runs 13 residues. Germline values: CDR1 DFQATT, CDR2 SNEGSKA (reference sequence). CDR3 in amino acids: CSARDLWGNEQFF. In DNA, the CDR3 is TGCAGTGCTAGAGATCTATGGGGTAATGAGCAGTTCTTC.

This sequence joins TRBV30 and TRBJ2-7; a possible D gene is TRBD2 (5 bases). CDR1 GTSNPN and CDR2 SVGIG come from the germline V gene (reference sequence). Trimming removed 0 bases at V and 5 bases at J, with 5 bases between. The CDR3 is 11 residues long. CDR3 amino acids: CAWSVRDEQYF. The CDR3 nucleotides read TGTGCCTGGAGTGTGCGGGACGAGCAGTACTTC.

This clonotype was recorded only once. V and J are TRBV14 and TRBJ2-3; a weak D match, TRBD2 (6 bases). The CDR3 sequence is 14 residues long. The germline V gene encodes CDR1 SGHDN and CDR2 FVKESK. V dropped 5 bases and J dropped 8 bases, with 17 bases sitting between them. The CDR3 here is CASSLPGLVGTQYF. The CDR3 bases are TGTGCCAGCAGCTTACCGGGACTGGTGGGTACGCAGTATTTT.

The chain links TRBV6-4 to TRBJ1-5; D is ambiguous. V lost 8 bases and J 2 bases, leaving 10 bases between the germline ends. CDR1 and CDR2 from the germline V gene are MRHNA and SNTAGT. There are 13 residues in the CDR3. The CDR3 here is CASAIEGNQPQHF. For the CDR3, the DNA is TGTGCCAGCGCTATTGAGGGCAATCAGCCCCAGCATTTT.

The chain couples TRBV7-8 to TRBJ1-6, with D possibly matching TRBD1 (5 bases). This CDR3 is built from 13 residues. V dropped 8 bases and J dropped 8 bases, with 13 bases sitting between them. The germline gives CDR1 SGHVS, CDR2 FQNEAQ. The CDR3 DNA follows: TGTGCCAGCGGCCCCGGGACTTATTCACCCCTCCACTTT. This codes for CASGPGTYSPLHF.

J is TRBJ1-6 and V is TRBV9; 8 bases align to TRBD1. With V trimmed by 3 bases and J by 5 bases, 4 bases remained unmatched. The V gene's germline CDR1 is SGDLS and CDR2 YYNGEE. The CDR3 has 15 amino acids. The chain's CDR3 is CASSADRADNSPLHF. The CDR3, as DNA: TGTGCCAGCAGCGCGGACAGGGCGGATAATTCACCCCTCCACTTT.

The chain couples TRBV6-5 to TRBJ2-7; 8 bases agree with TRBD2. Losses at the gene ends were 6 bases for V and 4 bases for J; bases not matched to a gene: 8. CDR1 is MNHEY, CDR2 SVGAGI, per germline. This CDR3 has 14 residues. The CDR3 DNA reads as TGTGCCAGCAGGGCAGCGGGGGAAGAGTACGAGCAGTACTTC. It is translated as CASRAAGEEYEQYF.

The chain links TRBV27 to TRBJ2-1; D is ambiguous. The V and J ends lost 0 bases and 6 bases respectively, with 6 bases between them. The CDR3 spans 13 residues. Per germline, CDR1 MNHEY and CDR2 SMNVEV (reference sequence). Written as DNA, the CDR3 is TGTGCCAGCAGTTTATCCACCATCAATGAGCAGTTCTTC. Translating it yields CASSLSTINEQFF.

The CDR3 here is CSAREAGPYGYTF. The CDR3 DNA follows: TGCAGTGCTAGAGAGGCAGGTCCCTATGGCTACACCTTC. J is TRBJ1-2 and V is TRBV20-1; D remains unclear. The V end lost 0 bases, the J end lost 4 bases, and 9 bases lay between the germline ends. The CDR3 contains 13 residues. The germline CDR1 and CDR2 sequences are DFQATT and SNEGSKA (reference sequence).

The DNA of the CDR3 is TGTGCCAGCAGTTTGGGGGCGGAGAGGACCGGGGAGCTGTTTTTT. This gives the protein CASSLGAERTGELFF. The V gene is TRBV12-3 or TRBV12-4, the J gene TRBJ2-2, with a tentative D call TRBD1 (6 bases). Trimming took 3 bases from V and 5 from J, leaving 13 bases between them. There are 15 residues in the CDR3.

The rearrangement uses TRBV20-1 and TRBJ2-5, with TRBD1 matching over 9 bases. Per the germline V gene, CDR1 is DFQATT and CDR2 is SNEGSKA (reference sequence). Unmatched junction bases numbered 9, after V lost 3 bases and J lost 10 bases. There are 13 residues in the CDR3. The CDR3 DNA reads as TGCAGTGCTAGCGACAGGGGGTCTGGGGACCAGTACTTC. Translated, it gives CSASDRGSGDQYF.

The genes are TRBV7-2 and TRBJ1-5; perhaps TRBD1 as D (5 bases). Per the germline V gene, CDR1 is SGHTA and CDR2 is FQGNSA. The length of the CDR3 is 16 residues. Trimming took 5 bases from V and 0 from J, leaving 14 bases between them. CDR3 protein: CASSTRDFPSNQPQHF. The DNA for the CDR3 is TGTGCCAGCAGCACCAGGGACTTCCCTAGCAATCAGCCCCAGCATTTT.